The 13 T cell receptor beta chains given below trace back to one sample, sequenced in a study of early T cells in non-severe SARS-CoV-2 infection. From the 5' RACE reads, TCRdb called clonotypes with MiXCR, one entry per CDR3 protein. The sample lists tens of thousands of distinct CDR3 sequences, roughly 5.7% occurring once. What was sequenced was whole blood. The receptor source for this set is an adult who was a healthcare worker with PCR-confirmed SARS-CoV-2 infection or an uninfected control (not recorded which).

This clonotype has a handful of counts. This CDR3 is CSAQTGEGYGYTF. CDR3 nucleotides: TGCAGCGCCCAGACAGGAGAGGGCTATGGCTACACCTTC. The rearrangement links TRBV29-1 to TRBJ1-2; D possibly corresponds to TRBD1 (6 bases). This CDR3 spans 13 amino acids. V was clipped by 7 bases and J by 4 bases, with 16 bases between them. Germline lookup yields CDR1 SQVTM and CDR2 ANQGSEA.

This clonotype was counted many times. The chain links TRBV13 to TRBJ2-7; tentatively, D is TRBD2 (6 bases). Germline-derived CDR1 and CDR2 are PRHDT and FYEKMQ (reference sequence). The length of the CDR3 is 15 residues. Deletions cut 5 bases from V and 6 bases from J, with 20 bases between. CDR3 protein: CASSPTGGNIGEQYF. In DNA, the CDR3 is TGTGCCAGCAGCCCTACTGGAGGGAATATAGGCGAGCAGTACTTC.

This clonotype was detected ten times or more. The rearrangement uses TRBV5-5 and TRBJ1-1; D is uncertain. Germline values: CDR1 SGHKS, CDR2 YYEKEE (reference sequence). V shed 3 bases and J shed 4 bases, with 10 bases lying between them. CDR3 length equals 13 residues. The CDR3 coding sequence is TGTGCCAGCAGCTCCATTGCTGGCACTGAAGCTTTCTTT. As protein: CASSSIAGTEAFF.

This clonotype was observed many times. The chain is built from TRBV20-1 and TRBJ2-3, with a weak D call TRBD1 (6 bases). The germline V gene encodes CDR1 DFQATT and CDR2 SNEGSKA (reference sequence). Trimming pared 0 bases from V and 1 base from J, leaving 11 bases between. The length of the CDR3 is 15 residues. The chain's CDR3 is CSARDSGERTDTQYF. The CDR3 coding sequence is TGCAGTGCTAGAGATTCAGGGGAACGCACAGATACGCAGTATTTT.

The table lists this clonotype with a few counts. The rearrangement links TRBV6-4 to TRBJ2-3; perhaps TRBD2 as D (5 bases). The ends were cut back, 0 bases at V and 9 bases at J, with 10 bases in the middle. The CDR3 totals 13 residues. Germline V gene data show CDR1 as MRHNA and CDR2 as SNTAGT. The CDR3 reads CASSDSPGITQYF. The DNA of the CDR3 is TGTGCCAGCAGTGACTCACCGGGAATCACGCAGTATTTT.

This clonotype was seen many times. The chain recombines TRBV27 with TRBJ2-7, with 11 bases fitting TRBD1. J lost 4 bases, V lost 5 bases, and 4 bases had no gene match. Germline-derived CDR1 and CDR2 are MNHEY and SMNVEV (reference sequence). The CDR3 spans 14 residues. The CDR3 coding sequence is TGTGCCAGCAGTGCAGGACAGGGGGCGTACGAGCAGTACTTC. Its translation is CASSAGQGAYEQYF.

This clonotype was detected many times. The chain links TRBV4-3 to TRBJ2-7; unclear D gene. The germline CDR1 and CDR2 sequences are LGHNA and YSLEER. The CDR3 consists of 13 residues. V shed 1 base and J shed 9 bases, with 13 bases lying between them. The CDR3 DNA is TGCGCCAGCAGCCAAGGAAGAAGGACCGCGCAGTACTTC. Translated, it gives CASSQGRRTAQYF.

This clonotype showed up many times. The rearrangement joins TRBV9 to TRBJ2-2, with 7 bases matching TRBD2. Per germline, CDR1 SGDLS and CDR2 YYNGEE. The V gene end was trimmed by 0 bases and the J gene end by 8 bases; junction bases not matched to a gene: 7. CDR3 length equals 15 residues. The CDR3 region is CASSVEGSGLGELFF. As DNA, the CDR3 is TGTGCCAGCAGCGTAGAAGGTAGCGGGTTGGGGGAGCTGTTTTTT. Full variable domain (missing parts from reference TRBV9 and TRBJ2-2): DSGVTQTPKHLITATGQRVTLRCSPRSGDLSVYWYQQSLDQGLQFLIQYYNGEERAKGNILERFSAQQFPDLHSELNLSSLELGDSALYFCASSVEGSGLGELFFGEGSRLTVL.

This clonotype was detected a few times. This chain joins TRBV7-9 and TRBJ2-1; no definite D call. CDR1 is SEHNR and CDR2 is FQNEAQ in the germline V gene (reference sequence). The V gene lost 5 bases and the J gene lost 11 bases, with 13 bases spanning the gap. The CDR3 totals 12 residues. This CDR3 reads CASSPGPSKQFF. CDR3 sequence (DNA): TGTGCCAGCAGCCCCGGCCCGTCTAAGCAGTTCTTC.

The V call is TRBV7-7, the J call TRBJ2-2; D not resolved. CDR3 length: 13 residues. Germline V gives CDR1 SSHAT, CDR2 FNYEAQ (reference sequence). Deletions cut 5 bases from V and 8 bases from J, with 12 bases between. CDR3 residues: CASSPHLNGELFF. The DNA of the CDR3 is TGTGCCAGCAGCCCTCACCTAAATGGGGAGCTGTTTTTT.

This clonotype was seen many times. The V gene is TRBV6-1, the J gene TRBJ2-5; weak D call: TRBD1 (6 bases). There are 13 residues in the CDR3. Trimming cost V 4 bases and J 6 bases, with 12 bases left between them. In germline, CDR1 is MNHNS, CDR2 SASEGT. CDR3 sequence: CASSVDSRKTQYF. The CDR3 DNA reads TGTGCCAGCAGTGTGGACAGTCGCAAGACCCAGTACTTC.

This rearrangement joins TRBV18 to TRBJ1-1, with D perhaps matching TRBD1 (5 bases). Germline V lookup: CDR1 KGHSH, CDR2 LQKENI. V was clipped by 3 bases and J by 1 base, with 12 bases between them. The CDR3 runs to 15 residues. CDR3 residues: CASSPGDVWNTEAFF. CDR3 sequence (DNA): TGTGCCAGCTCACCCGGGGACGTCTGGAACACTGAAGCTTTCTTT. Full variable domain (rest looked up from reference TRBV18 and TRBJ1-1): NAGVMQNPRHLVRRRGQEARLRCSPMKGHSHVYWYRQLPEEGLKFMVYLQKENIIDESGMPKERFSAEFPKEGPSILRIQQVVRGDSAAYFCASSPGDVWNTEAFFGQGTRLTVV.

In this sample, this clonotype turned up many times. This chain connects TRBV20-1 to TRBJ2-1; D unresolved. The CDR3 extends over 17 amino acids. Deletions cut 3 bases from V and 0 bases from J, with 18 bases between. Germline assignment: CDR1 DFQATT and CDR2 SNEGSKA (reference sequence). The CDR3 spells CSASTFSLSSSYNEQFF. The CDR3 DNA follows: TGCAGTGCTAGCACCTTTTCGTTATCAAGCTCCTACAATGAGCAGTTCTTC.